The 2 T cell receptor beta chains below were found in one sample sequenced in a study of blood T cells in healthy people across ages. The second PCR ran roughly 7 to 12 cycles with a sample-barcoded 5' primer and J-beta primers. TCRdb re-called the 5' RACE reads through MiXCR, storing one row per CDR3 protein. The table records approximately 1.5 million distinct CDR3 sequences, around 40% of them present only once. The sequenced sample was blood. These receptors were obtained from a woman in her late teens or twenties in good health.

The chain uses TRBV15 and TRBJ1-1; perhaps TRBD1 as D (6 bases). The V end lost 0 bases, the J end lost 3 bases, and 11 bases lay between the germline ends. This CDR3 is built from 15 residues. Germline CDR1 and CDR2: LNHNV and YYDKDF (reference sequence). CDR3 nucleotides: TGTGCCACCAGCAGAGATAGGGGGGTCGACACTGAAGCTTTCTTT. It codes for CATSRDRGVDTEAFF.

This clonotype came up a few times. J is TRBJ2-3 and V is TRBV4-3; 10 positions agree with TRBD2. V dropped 1 base and J dropped 4; count of bases not matched to a gene: 11. Germline CDR1 is LGHNA and CDR2 is YSLEER. The CDR3 sequence is 18 residues long. The CDR3, as DNA: TGCGCCAGCAGCCAAGCCCATGCGACTAGCGGGCGATCAGATACGCAGTATTTT. Encoded protein: CASSQAHATSGRSDTQYF.